Following are 29 T cell receptor beta chains from one sample sequenced in a study of CD8 T cells in ankylosing spondylitis. Study-wide results and caveats: Seemingly characteristic of ankylosing spondylitis blood was a TCR beta motif consisting of about 8 highly homologous variants.

TCRdb independently ran MiXCR on the 5' RACE reads; one entry per CDR3 protein. The data show roughly 450,000 distinct CDR3 sequences, about 24% seen once. Their antigens remain unidentified. Sequenced: blood, either unsorted or a sorted T cell fraction (not recorded which). The receptors shown here come from a male donor with ankylosing spondylitis.

This chain connects TRBV19 to TRBJ1-5; D gene unclear. CDR1 is LNHDA and CDR2 is SQIVND in the germline V gene (reference sequence). The CDR3 extends over 12 amino acids. V lost 10 bases and J lost 5, with 12 bases in between. The CDR3 protein is CATPTEDQPQHF. The CDR3 DNA follows: TGTGCCACCCCTACCGAGGATCAGCCCCAGCATTTT.

There are a few counts of this clonotype. The J gene is TRBJ2-6, the V gene TRBV3-1; weak D call: TRBD2 (7 bases). Trimming removed 3 bases from V and 0 bases from J, with 9 bases in between. The length of the CDR3 is 16 residues. CDR1 and CDR2 from the germline V gene are LGHDT and YNNKEL (reference sequence). CDR3 sequence reads: CASSQGGGSGANVLTF. The CDR3 coding sequence is TGTGCCAGCAGCCAGGGAGGGGGCTCTGGGGCCAACGTCCTGACTTTC.

This clonotype was seen ten or more times. This chain links TRBV7-9 with TRBJ2-4, with TRBD1 as a possible D gene (6 bases). The CDR3 covers 15 residues. Per the germline V gene, CDR1 is SEHNR and CDR2 is FQNEAQ (reference sequence). With 0 bases removed from V and 8 bases from J, the gap between germline ends came to 14 bases. The CDR3 region is CASSLAVTSGDIQYF. DNA of the CDR3: TGTGCCAGCAGCTTAGCAGTGACGTCAGGGGACATTCAGTACTTC.

V is TRBV7-2 and J is TRBJ2-5; 11 bases map to TRBD2. CDR1 and CDR2 (germline): SGHTA, FQGNSA. CDR3 size: 16 residues. Losses at the gene ends were 3 bases for V and 1 base for J; bases not matched to a gene: 4. The CDR3 nucleotides are TGTGCCAGCAGCTTCCGACTAGCGGGATCCCAAGAGACCCAGTACTTC. Its translation: CASSFRLAGSQETQYF.

The V gene is TRBV6-1, the J gene TRBJ2-6; D unclear. Between the trimmed V and J ends, which lost 2 bases and 0 bases, there was a span of 5 bases. Germline loops: CDR1 MNHNS, CDR2 SASEGT. The CDR3 is 15 amino acids. CDR3 sequence: CASSERFSGANVLTF. Here the CDR3 DNA reads TGTGCCAGCAGTGAACGGTTCTCTGGGGCCAACGTCCTGACTTTC.

The gene calls are TRBV24-1 and TRBJ2-7; no clear D. V lost 4 bases to trimming and J lost 6 bases, with 12 bases between them. The CDR3 spans 13 residues. Looked up from germline, CDR1 is KGHDR and CDR2 is SFDVKD. For the CDR3, the DNA is TGTGCCACCAGTGACCCGATTAGTTCCGAGCAGTACTTC. This sequence encodes CATSDPISSEQYF.

The chain carries TRBV6-1 and TRBJ2-5; perhaps TRBD1 as D (8 bases). This CDR3 has 15 residues. V lost 6 bases and J lost 5, with 19 bases in between. Germline assignment: CDR1 MNHNS and CDR2 SASEGT. CDR3 residues: CASSKERDRMETQYF. DNA of the CDR3: TGTGCCAGCAGCAAAGAGCGGGACAGGATGGAGACCCAGTACTTC.

The table lists this clonotype with a few counts. The chain employs TRBV6-4 and TRBJ2-1; TRBD2 is a possible D gene (6 bases). The CDR3 has 17 amino acids. From germline, CDR1 is MRHNA and CDR2 SNTAGT. V lost 6 bases, J lost 5 bases, and 23 bases lay in between. CDR3 nucleotide sequence: TGTGCCAGCAGCCTTCACCCGGGACTCTCGAAGCACAATGAGCAGTTCTTC. Its translation is CASSLHPGLSKHNEQFF.

The chain links TRBV20-1 to TRBJ2-5; TRBD2 matches at 8 bases. V was clipped by 6 bases and J by 0 bases; unmatched bases: 6. The V gene's germline CDR1 is DFQATT and CDR2 SNEGSKA (reference sequence). The CDR3 covers 14 residues. CDR3 coding DNA: TGCAGTGCAACGACTAGCGAGTACCAAGAGACCCAGTACTTC. Encoded protein: CSATTSEYQETQYF.

This clonotype was seen more than once but under ten times. The chain employs TRBV13 and TRBJ2-3; 9 nucleotides align to TRBD2. This CDR3 has 17 amino acids. With 8 bases clipped from V and 3 bases from J, the junction kept 15 bases outside the gene matches. CDR1 is PRHDT, CDR2 FYEKMQ, per germline (reference sequence). The CDR3 loop is CASVYRLGSGSTDTQYF. In DNA, the CDR3 is TGTGCCAGCGTCTACAGGCTTGGTAGCGGGAGTACAGATACGCAGTATTTT.

This clonotype was detected only a few times. The chain uses TRBV29-1 and TRBJ1-5; D call uncertain. The V and J ends lost 7 bases and 4 bases respectively, with 14 bases between them. CDR3 size: 13 residues. Germline V gene sequence: CDR1 SQVTM, CDR2 ANQGSEA. The CDR3 DNA is TGCAGCGCCAACATGGAGCCTAATCAGCCCCAGCATTTT. Protein sequence: CSANMEPNQPQHF.

The chain combines TRBV12-3 or TRBV12-4 with TRBJ2-6; 8 bases line up with TRBD1. With 5 bases clipped from V and 2 bases from J, the junction kept 8 bases outside the gene matches. The CDR3 contains 17 residues. CDR3 DNA: TGTGCCAGCAGTCTAACAGGGGGGAGGACTGGGGCCAACGTCCTGACTTTC. It yields the protein CASSLTGGRTGANVLTF.

V and J are TRBV12-3 or TRBV12-4 and TRBJ2-3; 8 bases map to TRBD2. This CDR3 comprises 19 residues. Unmatched junction bases numbered 18, after V lost 5 bases and J lost 2 bases. In DNA, the CDR3 is TGTGCCAGCAGTCCTGACGACTCGAATCTAGCGGGTTTCACAGATACGCAGTATTTT. This sequence encodes CASSPDDSNLAGFTDTQYF.

This clonotype was seen only a few times. The chain carries TRBV5-1 and TRBJ1-1, with TRBD1 matching 7 bases. This CDR3 comprises 16 residues. The V gene's germline CDR1 is SGHRS and CDR2 YFSETQ. After removal of 4 bases from V and 4 bases from J, the junction contained 13 bases not matched to a gene. CDR3 sequence (DNA): TGCGCCAGCAGCCCCGGAGAGGGGGCCGCCTCCACTGAAGCTTTCTTT. Translated, it gives CASSPGEGAASTEAFF.

This chain links TRBV3-1 with TRBJ2-7; 12 positions agree with TRBD2. Germline lookup yields CDR1 LGHDT and CDR2 YNNKEL (reference sequence). The junction had 9 bases not matched to a gene; V was cut back by 2 bases and J by 4 bases. This CDR3 is built from 17 residues. In nucleotides, the CDR3 is TGTGCCAGCAGCCAATTCAGACTAGCGGGAGCAATTTACGAGCAGTACTTC. Amino acid sequence: CASSQFRLAGAIYEQYF.

This clonotype was detected only a few times. The rearrangement links TRBV2 to TRBJ2-1; TRBD2 matches at 8 bases. Trimming cost V 6 bases and J 0 bases; bases outside gene matches: 10. This CDR3 spans 17 amino acids. Germline V gives CDR1 SNHLY, CDR2 FYNNEI. CDR3 sequence: CASSPLSSGSSYNEQFF. DNA for the CDR3: TGTGCCAGCAGCCCCCTTTCAAGCGGGAGCTCCTACAATGAGCAGTTCTTC.

This clonotype has more than one count but fewer than ten. The chain carries TRBV20-1 and TRBJ2-3, with 10 bases lining up with TRBD2. The CDR3 contains 16 residues. Germline V CDR1 and CDR2: DFQATT, SNEGSKA (reference sequence). Trimming at V came to 0 bases and at J to 6 bases, leaving 9 bases not matched to a gene. CDR3 amino acids: CSAREPGLARTDTQYF. CDR3 nucleotide sequence: TGCAGTGCTAGAGAACCGGGACTAGCGCGAACCGATACGCAGTATTTT.

V is TRBV5-1 and J is TRBJ2-5; 7 bases are shared with TRBD1. Per germline, CDR1 SGHRS and CDR2 YFSETQ. Losses at the gene ends were 4 bases for V and 5 bases for J; bases not matched to a gene: 5. This CDR3 has 13 residues. CDR3 bases: TGCGCCAGCAGCCCGGGACAGATGGAGACCCAGTACTTC. It codes for CASSPGQMETQYF.

This clonotype was recorded a few times. The junction does not match germline at one end; this may be a read error. The chain couples TRBV5-1 to TRBJ2-1, with D possibly being TRBD1 (6 bases). The length of the CDR3 is 16 residues. CDR1 and CDR2 (germline): SGHRS, YFSETQ. The CDR3 DNA follows: TGCGCCAGCAGCCCCTACCCACAGGGCTCCAACAATGAGCAGTTCTTC. This translates into CASSPYPQGSNNEQFF.

This chain uses TRBV27 with TRBJ1-1; 8 bases are shared with TRBD1. Germline CDR1 reads MNHEY; CDR2 reads SMNVEV (reference sequence). Trimming took 3 bases from V and 11 from J; bases not matched to a gene: 14. This CDR3 contains 15 residues. CDR3 sequence: CASSLAGGGRREAFF. The DNA for the CDR3 is TGTGCCAGCAGTTTGGCAGGGGGCGGTCGGCGAGAGGCTTTCTTT.

This clonotype was picked up a small number of times. V and J are TRBV4-2 and TRBJ2-3; D gene uncertain. The germline V gene has CDR1 LGHNA and CDR2 YNFKEQ. Trimming took 5 bases from V and 3 from J, leaving 18 bases between them. The CDR3 is 16 amino acids. CDR3 DNA sequence: TGTGCCAGCAGCGCCCGGGCGGAATCTTTTACAGATACGCAGTATTTT. As protein: CASSARAESFTDTQYF.

This clonotype has just a few counts. J is TRBJ2-3 and V is TRBV12-3 or TRBV12-4; TRBD1 agrees at 9 bases. The CDR3 has 15 residues. J was trimmed by 9 bases and V by 8 bases; bases with no gene match: 15. The CDR3 reads CASDPGTGSVGTQYF. The CDR3 DNA reads as TGTGCCAGCGACCCGGGGACAGGGTCAGTCGGCACGCAGTATTTT.

This clonotype has a handful of counts. The chain carries TRBV5-1 and TRBJ2-2, with D hard to call. The CDR3 sequence is 14 residues long. The V end lost 5 bases, the J end lost 0 bases, and 8 bases lay between the germline ends. Germline V lookup: CDR1 SGHRS, CDR2 YFSETQ. CDR3 protein: CASRQNSNTGELFF. Written as DNA, the CDR3 is TGCGCCAGCAGGCAAAATTCGAACACCGGGGAGCTGTTTTTT.

The chain has TRBV5-1 and TRBJ1-4, with D perhaps matching TRBD1 (5 bases). V lost 4 bases, J lost 8 bases, and 18 bases lay in between. The V gene's germline CDR1 is SGHRS and CDR2 YFSETQ. This CDR3 spans 15 amino acids. The CDR3 DNA follows: TGCGCCAGCAGCCCTGGTCCGGGGCCAGGGGAAAAACTGTTTTTT. Translated, it gives CASSPGPGPGEKLFF.

The chain employs TRBV9 and TRBJ1-1; TRBD1 might be the D (5 bases). The CDR3 has 15 residues. Germline loops: CDR1 SGDLS, CDR2 YYNGEE. Trimming took 4 bases from V and 1 from J, leaving 14 bases between them. The CDR3 reads CASSTTTVANTEAFF. The CDR3, as DNA: TGTGCCAGCAGCACCACGACAGTGGCGAACACTGAAGCTTTCTTT. The full variable domain, in which reference TRBV9 and TRBJ1-1 provide the parts outside the CDR3, is DSGVTQTPKHLITATGQRVTLRCSPRSGDLSVYWYQQSLDQGLQFLIQYYNGEERAKGNILERFSAQQFPDLHSELNLSSLELGDSALYFCASSTTTVANTEAFFGQGTRLTVV.

This clonotype was recorded a few times. This sequence joins TRBV19 and TRBJ2-3; possible D gene TRBD1, 6 bases. The CDR3 is 13 amino acids. CDR1 and CDR2 from the germline V gene are LNHDA and SQIVND (reference sequence). In DNA, the CDR3 is TGTGTCTGTAGGGGACACGGCACAGATACGCAGTATTTT. Encoded protein: CVCRGHGTDTQYF. The full variable domain, completed using reference TRBV19 and TRBJ2-3, is DGGITQSPKYLFRKEGQNVTLSCEQNLNHDAMYWYRQDPGQGLRLIYYSQIVNDFQKGDIAEGYSVSREKKESFPLTVTSAQKNPTAFYLCVCRGHGTDTQYFGPGTRLTVL.

This rearrangement joins TRBV20-1 to TRBJ2-2; D might be TRBD2 (6 bases). V was pared by 1 base and J by 4 bases, with 13 bases between. CDR1 is DFQATT and CDR2 is SNEGSKA in the germline V gene (reference sequence). The CDR3 is 15 amino acids. The CDR3 sequence: CSARGGDVFTGELFF. In DNA form, the CDR3 reads TGCAGTGCTAGAGGGGGGGACGTGTTCACCGGGGAGCTGTTTTTT.

This clonotype was seen a few times. This chain uses TRBV20-1 with TRBJ2-5; 10 bases agree with TRBD2. J lost 3 bases, V lost 6 bases, and 10 bases had no gene match. This CDR3 comprises 15 residues. CDR1 and CDR2 from the germline V gene are DFQATT and SNEGSKA (reference sequence). The CDR3 nucleotides read TGCAGTGCCCAAACCCCGGGACTAGCGAAAGAGACCCAGTACTTC. This gives the protein CSAQTPGLAKETQYF.

The chain couples TRBV7-9 to TRBJ2-1; 9 bases fit TRBD1. V shed 1 base and J 9 bases; nucleotides not matched to a gene: 7. Germline V CDR1 and CDR2: SEHNR, FQNEAQ (reference sequence). The CDR3 is made up of 15 amino acids. CDR3 in DNA: TGTGCCAGCAGCTTAGGGGACAGGGTAAGAAGTGAGCAGTTCTTC. Residues: CASSLGDRVRSEQFF.